Listed below are T cell receptor beta chains from one sample, sequenced in a study of cytomegalovirus exposure and HLA in healthy donors. Profiled with immunoSEQ multiplex PCR; TCRdb holds only in-frame clones, not every one. Of about 40,000 clones in the sample, less than 85% are singletons; the top ten hold roughly 10%. The material sequenced was PBMCs. The receptors shown here come from a woman younger than 30 in good health and CMV-seropositive. Each CDR3 is given without its conserved first and last residue. Each record gives: V gene, J gene, CDR3 protein.

TRBV18	TRBJ1-5	ASSLNSRQGRVGQPQH
TRBV15	TRBJ1-6	ATAGDTNSPLH
TRBV5-6	TRBJ1-1	ASSPGLEAF
TRBV10-3	TRBJ2-2	AISEPPRTSYGELF
TRBV28	TRBJ2-5	ARYQTGTGVETQY
TRBV11-2	TRBJ2-3	ASSLVYTDTQY
TRBV20-1	TRBJ2-3	SAPHKDTQY
TRBV6-4	TRBJ2-3	ASSEDWSTDTQY
TRBV7-9	TRBJ2-1	AKPPGLFNEQF
TRBV28	TRBJ1-2	ASRSSVGYT
TRBV5-1	TRBJ2-1	ASSLARIRTVSGL
TRBV5-1	TRBJ1-1	ASSLTRGLEAF
TRBV5-1	TRBJ1-4	ASSNTGAPNEKLF